This entry lists 21 T cell receptor beta chains sequenced from one sample in a study of OX40 agonist ivuxolimab in advanced cancers. Repertoires were generated with immunoSEQ multiplex PCR, while TCRdb's copy carries only in-frame clones and drops some. This repertoire shows 70,000 to 85,000 clones, 65% to 90% found once; its top ten account for 1.5% to 2%. Sequenced here: CD4+ or CD8+ T cells sorted from blood, sampled in a trial of the OX40 agonist ivuxolimab. All receptors derive from an adult with an advanced solid tumor such as melanoma, head and neck, liver or kidney cancer.

A few counts support this clone. CDR3 nucleotide sequence: TGCGCCAGCAGCTTGGTTTTAGACAGATCTAACGAGCAGTACTTC. It encodes CASSLVLDRSNEQYF. The chain couples TRBV5-1 to TRBJ2-7; tentatively, D is TRBD1 (5 bases). The V gene lost 0 bases and the J gene lost 5 bases, with 15 bases spanning the gap. This CDR3 is built from 15 residues. Germline V lookup: CDR1 SGHRS, CDR2 YFSETQ.

The genes are TRBV5-1 and TRBJ2-1, with D perhaps given as TRBD1 or TRBD2 (5 bases each). The CDR3 sequence is 14 residues long. V was clipped by 2 bases and J by 10 bases, with 16 bases between them. Germline CDR1 is SGHRS and CDR2 is YFSETQ. The CDR3 loop reads CASSFRGHRGEQFF. The CDR3 nucleotides are TGCGCCAGCAGCTTCCGGGGCCACCGAGGGGAGCAGTTCTTC.

The chain has TRBV28 and TRBJ2-7; D possibly corresponds to TRBD2 (5 bases). Deletions cut 6 bases from V and 4 bases from J, with 13 bases between. Germline loops: CDR1 MDHEN, CDR2 SYDVKM. The CDR3 has 13 amino acids. CDR3 residues: CASSEGPMYEQYF. Written as DNA, the CDR3 is TGTGCCAGCAGCGAGGGCCCGATGTACGAGCAGTACTTC. The whole variable domain, filled in from reference TRBV28 and TRBJ2-7, reads DVKVTQSSRYLVKRTGEKVFLECVQDMDHENMFWYRQDPGLGLRLIYFSYDVKMKEKGDIPEGYSVSREKKERFSLILESASTNQTSMYLCASSEGPMYEQYFGPGTRLTVT.

The rearrangement uses TRBV7-3 and TRBJ2-6; D may be TRBD1 (5 bases). Per germline, CDR1 SGHTA and CDR2 FQGTGA. Trimming left V 2 bases short and J 9 bases short, with 8 bases between. This CDR3 is 13 amino acids long. The CDR3 DNA is TGTGCCAGCAGCTTAGGGCAGGGCAACGTCCTGACTTTC. Protein: CASSLGQGNVLTF.

The chain combines TRBV4-1 with TRBJ1-2; possibly TRBD1 for D (5 bases). The CDR3 is made up of 17 amino acids. CDR1 and CDR2 (germline): MGHRA, YSYEKL. The germline V and J ends were trimmed by 0 bases and 1 base, with 15 bases remaining between them. This chain's CDR3 is CASSQDSAGSFNYGYTF. CDR3 nucleotides: TGCGCCAGCAGCCAAGATAGCGCAGGGTCTTTTAACTATGGCTACACCTTC.

The chain uses TRBV7-2 and TRBJ2-3; 8 nucleotides line up with TRBD1. Germline V lookup: CDR1 SGHTA, CDR2 FQGNSA. CDR3 length: 16 residues. V trimming: 5 bases; J trimming: 4 bases; junction bases outside the gene matches: 11. The CDR3 DNA sequence: TGTGCCAGCAGCCCTTCCTGGGACAGGAGGGCAGATACGCAGTATTTT. Protein product: CASSPSWDRRADTQYF.

The V call is TRBV19, the J call TRBJ1-2, with 9 bases matching TRBD1. Germline CDR1 is LNHDA and CDR2 is SQIVND (reference sequence). Trimming at V came to 4 bases and at J to 8 bases, leaving 5 bases not matched to a gene. The CDR3 totals 13 residues. The CDR3 region has the DNA TGTGCCAGTAGTAACAGGGGGCGAAGGGGCTACACCTTC. This translates into CASSNRGRRGYTF.

The chain is built from TRBV18 and TRBJ1-2, with TRBD1 matching 11 bases. Germline V lookup: CDR1 KGHSH, CDR2 LQKENI. The length of the CDR3 is 16 residues. The V gene end was trimmed by 3 bases and the J gene end by 6 bases; junction bases not matched to a gene: 9. CDR3 nucleotide sequence: TGTGCCAGCTCACCCCGGACAGGGGGCGTAACACATGGCTACACCTTC. As protein: CASSPRTGGVTHGYTF.

The V and J genes are TRBV19 and TRBJ2-7; TRBD1 matches 10 bases. V lost 8 bases, J lost 3 bases, and 4 bases stayed unmatched. Germline lookup yields CDR1 LNHDA and CDR2 SQIVND (reference sequence). The CDR3 is made up of 13 amino acids. CDR3 region: CASADRGYYEQYF. For the CDR3, the DNA is TGTGCCAGTGCGGACAGGGGGTACTACGAGCAGTACTTC.

The chain couples TRBV7-3 to TRBJ2-7; no definite D call. Per the germline V gene, CDR1 is SGHTA and CDR2 is FQGTGA. The CDR3 covers 14 residues. V lost 4 bases and J lost 0, with 10 bases in between. The CDR3 DNA sequence: TGTGCCAGCAGCTCGCACCCCGACTCCTACGAGCAGTACTTC. Amino acid sequence: CASSSHPDSYEQYF.

This chain joins TRBV9 and TRBJ2-1; no clear D. This CDR3 has 14 residues. Trimming stripped 0 bases from V and 3 bases from J, with 7 bases between. The germline V gene has CDR1 SGDLS and CDR2 YYNGEE. The chain's CDR3 is CASSVEVNYNEQFF. Here the CDR3 DNA reads TGTGCCAGCAGCGTAGAGGTGAACTACAATGAGCAGTTCTTC.

The chain joins TRBV7-9 to TRBJ2-3; perhaps TRBD2 as D (5 bases). The CDR3 loop spans 15 amino acids. Trimming shortened V by 1 base and J by 1 base, and 9 bases separated the two germline ends. Germline lookup yields CDR1 SEHNR and CDR2 FQNEAQ (reference sequence). CDR3 residues: CASSLGGGRTDTQYF. The CDR3 DNA reads as TGTGCCAGCAGCTTAGGCGGAGGCCGCACAGATACGCAGTATTTT. The full variable domain, completed using reference TRBV7-9 and TRBJ2-3, is DTGVSQNPRHKITKRGQNVTFRCDPISEHNRLYWYRQTLGQGPEFLTYFQNEAQLEKSRLLSDRFSAERPKGSFSTLEIQRTEQGDSAMYLCASSLGGGRTDTQYFGPGTRLTVL.

V usage is TRBV5-1 and J usage is TRBJ2-5; D not resolved. CDR1 is SGHRS and CDR2 is YFSETQ in the germline V gene. V lost 4 bases to trimming and J lost 2 bases, with 15 bases between them. The CDR3 sequence is 15 residues long. The CDR3 coding sequence is TGCGCCAGCAGCCCGGTGACCTTGGGGCAAGAGACCCAGTACTTC. It specifies CASSPVTLGQETQYF.

In its sample, this clone was seen a few times. This chain joins TRBV7-2 and TRBJ1-6, with D unresolved. The CDR3 has 15 residues. Trimming stripped 5 bases from V and 8 bases from J, with 16 bases between. Germline V gene lookup returns CDR1 SGHTA and CDR2 FQGNSA. The CDR3, as DNA: TGTGCCAGCAGCCAAGAGGGATTTGGTGATTCACCCCTCCACTTT. Translating gives CASSQEGFGDSPLHF.

The rearrangement joins TRBV28 to TRBJ1-2; D unclear. CDR1 and CDR2 from the germline V gene are MDHEN and SYDVKM. The length of the CDR3 is 12 residues. V was pared by 8 bases and J by 0 bases, with 7 bases between. CDR3 nucleotide sequence: TGTGCCAGCGTCCGGACTAACTATGGCTACACCTTC. Amino acids: CASVRTNYGYTF.

This clone was detected only a few times. This rearrangement joins TRBV4-2 to TRBJ1-4; D is perhaps TRBD1 (5 bases). The CDR3 extends over 19 amino acids. Trimming cost V 0 bases and J 3 bases, with 20 bases left between them. From germline, CDR1 is LGHNA and CDR2 YNFKEQ. The CDR3 loop reads CASSQDSLAGRASNEKLFF. CDR3 in DNA: TGTGCCAGCAGCCAAGATTCGCTGGCAGGGAGGGCGTCTAATGAAAAACTGTTTTTT.

This clone was detected once. The chain couples TRBV6-5 to TRBJ2-7; 7 positions match TRBD1. CDR3 length: 13 amino acids. Germline assignment: CDR1 MNHEY and CDR2 SVGAGI. V was clipped by 4 bases and J by 3 bases; unmatched bases: 3. The chain's CDR3 is CASSSQGVYEQYF. CDR3 bases: TGTGCCAGCAGTTCGCAGGGGGTCTACGAGCAGTACTTC.

Concerning this clone: Germline is not matched at one junction end, which may reflect a read error. The CDR3 loop is CARSLANSPLHF. The CDR3, as DNA: TGTGCCCGGAGTCTTGCCAATTCACCCCTCCACTTT. The V gene is TRBV30, the J gene TRBJ1-6; no reliable D call. Germline CDR1 and CDR2: GTSNPN and SVGIG (reference sequence). CDR3 length: 12 amino acids.

This chain connects TRBV5-6 to TRBJ2-2; TRBD1 aligns across 9 bases. The CDR3 is 15 amino acids. The germline gives CDR1 SGHDT, CDR2 YYEEEE. V lost 6 bases to trimming and J lost 3 bases; unmatched junction nucleotides: 6. The CDR3 DNA reads TGTGCCAGCATCAAGACAGGGGGGGACACCGGGGAGCTGTTTTTT. Translated, it gives CASIKTGGDTGELFF.

This chain uses TRBV6-5 with TRBJ1-2; 8 bases map to TRBD1. V lost 8 bases to trimming and J lost 6 bases; unmatched junction nucleotides: 8. The CDR3 runs 13 residues. CDR1 MNHEY and CDR2 SVGAGI come from the germline V gene. The CDR3 DNA reads as TGTGCCAGCTGTTTGACAGGGGCGAATGGCTACACCTTC. Its translation: CASCLTGANGYTF.

This chain uses TRBV28 with TRBJ2-7; D is tentatively TRBD1 or TRBD2 (5 bases each). Germline V CDR1 and CDR2: MDHEN, SYDVKM. Between the trimmed V and J ends, which lost 4 bases and 0 bases, there was a span of 13 bases. The CDR3 spans 15 residues. The CDR3 DNA is TGTGCCAGCAGTTCCGGGACCTCGAGCTCCTACGAGCAGTACTTC. Translation: CASSSGTSSSYEQYF.